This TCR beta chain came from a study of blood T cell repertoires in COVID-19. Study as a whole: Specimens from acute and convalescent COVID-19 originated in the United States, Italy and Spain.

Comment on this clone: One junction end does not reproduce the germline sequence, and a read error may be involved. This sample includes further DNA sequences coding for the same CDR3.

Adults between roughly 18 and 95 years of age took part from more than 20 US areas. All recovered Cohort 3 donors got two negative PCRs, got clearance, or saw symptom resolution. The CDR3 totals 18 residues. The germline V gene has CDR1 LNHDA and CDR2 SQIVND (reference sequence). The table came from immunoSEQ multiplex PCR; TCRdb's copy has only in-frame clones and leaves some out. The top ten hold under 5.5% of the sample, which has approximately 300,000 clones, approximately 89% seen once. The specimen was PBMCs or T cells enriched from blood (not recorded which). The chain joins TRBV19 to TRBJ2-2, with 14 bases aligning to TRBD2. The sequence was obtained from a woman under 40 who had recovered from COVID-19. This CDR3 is CASSIGGTSGGNTGELFF. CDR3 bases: TGTGCCAGTAGTATTGGCGGGACTAGCGGGGGAAACACCGGGGAACTGTTTTTT.